The 20 T cell receptor beta chains presented below share a single source sample, sequenced in a study of cytomegalovirus exposure and HLA in healthy donors. Amplification used 60 Vbeta primers and 13 Jbeta primers. TCRdb's copy holds only in-frame clones and misses some; the assay was immunoSEQ multiplex PCR. The table counts about 110,000 clones; roughly 0.64% lies in the top ten. Sequencing was done on a sample of PBMCs. The source is a man aged 45-65 years in good health and CMV-seronegative.

The chain is built from TRBV5-1 and TRBJ2-1; 9 bases are shared with TRBD2. This CDR3 region has 15 residues. Per germline, CDR1 SGHRS and CDR2 YFSETQ. V shed 0 bases, J shed 4 bases, and the junction held 2 bases outside the gene matches. CDR3 DNA: TGCGCCAGCAGCTTGGCTAGCGGGGTATACAATGAGCAGTTCTTC. Translated, it gives CASSLASGVYNEQFF.

The chain carries TRBV7-2 and TRBJ1-2, with 7 bases lining up with TRBD1. CDR3 length: 13 residues. Trimming cost V 1 base and J 10 bases; bases outside gene matches: 6. Per the germline V gene, CDR1 is SGHTA and CDR2 is FQGNSA. CDR3 bases: TGTGCCAGCAGCTTAGGAGTGGGGACAGACTACACCTTC. It specifies CASSLGVGTDYTF.

The rearrangement uses TRBV14 and TRBJ1-2, with D possibly TRBD1 on 5 matching bases. The CDR3 is made up of 14 amino acids. Trimming shortened V by 4 bases and J by 6 bases, and 15 bases separated the two germline ends. CDR1 SGHDN and CDR2 FVKESK come from the germline V gene. The CDR3 is CASSPSSRAHGYTF. The CDR3 nucleotides are TGTGCCAGCAGCCCCTCCAGCAGGGCCCATGGCTACACCTTC.

The gene calls are TRBV19 and TRBJ1-2; D gene ambiguous. This CDR3 is built from 16 residues. Germline lookup yields CDR1 LNHDA and CDR2 SQIVND (reference sequence). The V gene lost 5 bases and the J gene lost 2 bases, with 18 bases spanning the gap. The CDR3 sequence is CASSPESGRANYGYTF. In DNA form, the CDR3 reads TGTGCCAGTAGTCCCGAGAGTGGGCGGGCAAACTATGGCTACACCTTC.

The chain uses TRBV7-2 and TRBJ1-3, with a tentative D call TRBD1 (5 bases). The ends were cut back, 2 bases at V and 5 bases at J, with 13 bases in the middle. This CDR3 comprises 15 residues. Germline values: CDR1 SGHTA, CDR2 FQGNSA. CDR3 sequence (DNA): TGTGCCAGCAGCTTACAGGGTGCGGTACGAAACACCATATATTTT. Translation gives CASSLQGAVRNTIYF.

The rearrangement uses TRBV7-9 and TRBJ2-5; possibly TRBD2 for D (7 bases). There are 16 residues in the CDR3. The V end lost 2 bases, the J end lost 5 bases, and 18 bases lay between the germline ends. In germline, CDR1 is SEHNR, CDR2 FQNEAQ (reference sequence). The CDR3 nucleotides are TGTGCCAGCAGCTTACGGTACGGGGGGCCGTCTGAGACCCAGTACTTC. Translating it yields CASSLRYGGPSETQYF. Drawing the rest from reference TRBV7-9 and TRBJ2-5, the complete variable domain is DTGVSQNPRHKITKRGQNVTFRCDPISEHNRLYWYRQTLGQGPEFLTYFQNEAQLEKSRLLSDRFSAERPKGSFSTLEIQRTEQGDSAMYLCASSLRYGGPSETQYFGPGTRLLVL.

This rearrangement joins TRBV2 to TRBJ2-1; possible D gene TRBD2, 6 bases. CDR3 size: 13 residues. V gave up 8 bases and J gave up 8 bases, with 16 bases separating them. CDR1 and CDR2 (germline): SNHLY, FYNNEI. The CDR3 region is CASGRRGLDEQFF. The CDR3 DNA reads TGTGCCAGCGGGAGGAGAGGGTTGGATGAGCAGTTCTTC.

V is TRBV4-1 and J is TRBJ2-3; D may be TRBD1 (5 bases). The CDR3 length is 13 residues. Germline V CDR1 and CDR2: MGHRA, YSYEKL. The V end was cut by 3 bases, the J end by 7 bases, with 11 bases between. The CDR3 reads CASSQADSNTQYF. DNA for the CDR3: TGCGCCAGCAGCCAGGCAGACAGCAATACGCAGTATTTT.

The V call is TRBV11-2, the J call TRBJ2-1; 11 bases agree with TRBD2. Germline V CDR1 and CDR2: SGHAT, FQNNGV. This CDR3 is built from 19 residues. The V gene end was trimmed by 3 bases and the J gene end by 0 bases; junction bases not matched to a gene: 10. The CDR3 bases are TGTGCCAGCAGCTTCGGGACACTACTAGCGGGGGTCTCCTACAATGAGCAGTTCTTC. The encoded protein is CASSFGTLLAGVSYNEQFF.

The rearrangement uses TRBV9 and TRBJ1-2, with D perhaps TRBD1 (5 bases). Per the germline V gene, CDR1 is SGDLS and CDR2 is YYNGEE. CDR3 length: 16 residues. Trimming left V 0 bases short and J 1 base short, with 13 bases between. The CDR3 region is CASSVAAGPVNYGYTF. The CDR3 nucleotides are TGTGCCAGCAGCGTAGCGGCAGGGCCGGTTAACTATGGCTACACCTTC.

The chain's CDR3 is CAGREQPNEKLFF. CDR3 coding DNA: TGTGCCGGGAGGGAGCAACCTAATGAAAAACTGTTTTTT. The J gene is TRBJ1-4, the V gene TRBV2; no firm D call. The CDR3 length is 13 residues. The germline V gene has CDR1 SNHLY and CDR2 FYNNEI. V lost 11 bases to trimming and J lost 3 bases, with 13 bases between them.

The chain joins TRBV4-3 to TRBJ2-1; 7 nucleotides agree with TRBD2. The CDR3 sequence is 17 residues long. Looked up from germline, CDR1 is LGHNA and CDR2 is YSLEER. J was trimmed by 0 bases and V by 0 bases; bases with no gene match: 5. CDR3 nucleotides: TGCGCCAGCAGCCAAGAGCACCGCGGGAGCTCCTACAATGAGCAGTTCTTC. Its protein product is CASSQEHRGSSYNEQFF.

The chain carries TRBV4-3 and TRBJ1-6; TRBD1 might be the D (6 bases). CDR1 is LGHNA and CDR2 is YSLEER in the germline V gene. This CDR3 is built from 16 residues. V lost 0 bases and J lost 8, with 14 bases in between. For the CDR3, the DNA is TGCGCCAGCAGCCAAGAAGTCACAGGGATGGATTCACCCCTCCACTTT. Amino acid sequence: CASSQEVTGMDSPLHF.

The chain links TRBV7-9 to TRBJ2-7; 11 bases map to TRBD2. This CDR3 comprises 16 residues. With V trimmed by 2 bases and J by 6 bases, 9 bases remained unmatched. From germline, CDR1 is SEHNR and CDR2 FQNEAQ (reference sequence). CDR3: CASSLILTSGSGEQYF. The CDR3 coding sequence is TGTGCCAGCAGCTTAATCCTAACTAGCGGGAGTGGCGAGCAGTACTTC.

This chain joins TRBV7-2 and TRBJ2-3; TRBD2 agrees at 11 bases. J gave up 5 bases and V 0 bases, and 4 bases lay outside the gene matches. The V gene's germline CDR1 is SGHTA and CDR2 FQGNSA. The CDR3 runs 16 residues. The CDR3 bases are TGTGCCAGCAGCTTAGCGGGACTAGCGGAGGAAGATACGCAGTATTTT. Translation: CASSLAGLAEEDTQYF.

The chain combines TRBV5-6 with TRBJ2-1; D unresolved. Germline CDR1 and CDR2: SGHDT and YYEEEE. V gave up 0 bases and J gave up 0 bases, with 10 bases separating them. The CDR3 loop spans 16 amino acids. The CDR3 DNA follows: TGTGCCAGCAGCTTGGTGGCCCTCAGCTCCTACAATGAGCAGTTCTTC. This encodes CASSLVALSSYNEQFF.

V gene TRBV7-9 combines with J gene TRBJ2-7; perhaps TRBD1 as D (5 bases). Per germline, CDR1 SEHNR and CDR2 FQNEAQ (reference sequence). V shed 5 bases and J shed 2 bases, with 16 bases lying between them. The CDR3 length is 15 residues. The CDR3 DNA follows: TGTGCCAGCAGCACACCGACAGCATTCACCTACGAGCAGTACTTC. Encoded protein: CASSTPTAFTYEQYF. The whole variable domain, remainder taken from reference TRBV7-9 and TRBJ2-7, is DTGVSQNPRHKITKRGQNVTFRCDPISEHNRLYWYRQTLGQGPEFLTYFQNEAQLEKSRLLSDRFSAERPKGSFSTLEIQRTEQGDSAMYLCASSTPTAFTYEQYFGPGTRLTVT.

The V gene is TRBV6-5, the J gene TRBJ2-1; tentative D call: TRBD2 (6 bases). Trimming left V 6 bases short and J 5 bases short, with 14 bases between. CDR1 is MNHEY and CDR2 is SVGAGI in the germline V gene. The CDR3 consists of 14 residues. CDR3 loop: CASSDLSGHNEQFF. The DNA of the CDR3 is TGTGCCAGCAGCGACCTTAGCGGCCACAATGAGCAGTTCTTC.

The rearrangement links TRBV19 to TRBJ2-3, with a tentative D call TRBD2 (6 bases). Germline V gene lookup returns CDR1 LNHDA and CDR2 SQIVND (reference sequence). V was pared by 10 bases and J by 2 bases, with 13 bases between. The CDR3 totals 13 residues. Here the CDR3 DNA reads TGTGCCACTTTGCGGGATTACACAGATACGCAGTATTTT. Amino acid sequence: CATLRDYTDTQYF.

The rearrangement uses TRBV19 and TRBJ2-7, with D possibly TRBD1 on 5 matching bases. Germline-derived CDR1 and CDR2 are LNHDA and SQIVND (reference sequence). V was clipped by 4 bases and J by 6 bases, with 10 bases between them. CDR3 size: 12 residues. In DNA, the CDR3 is TGTGCCAGTAGTACCCAGGGAATCGAGCAGTACTTC. It specifies CASSTQGIEQYF. Complete variable domain (other parts from reference TRBV19 and TRBJ2-7): DGGITQSPKYLFRKEGQNVTLSCEQNLNHDAMYWYRQDPGQGLRLIYYSQIVNDFQKGDIAEGYSVSREKKESFPLTVTSAQKNPTAFYLCASSTQGIEQYFGPGTRLTVT.